A selection of T cell receptor beta chains follows, all from one sample in a study of blood T cells in healthy people across ages. TCRdb recomputed calls from the 5' RACE reads with MiXCR, one row per CDR3 protein. The data hold about 670,000 distinct CDR3 sequences, with under 65% observed a single time. The sample consisted of blood. The receptors originated from a woman of 80 years or more in good health. Each CDR3 is given with its conserved first and last residue. D genes are given only for firm matches. Only some rows state a clone size, as once, few, many or a class for expanded clones.

V	J	D	size	CDR3	DNA
TRBV20-1	TRBJ1-1	NA	NA	CSARTMNTEAFF	TGCAGTGCCAGGACAATGAACACTGAAGCTTTCTTT
TRBV5-1	TRBJ2-2	TRBD1	NA	CASSCGTGRTGELFF	TGCGCCAGCAGCTGCGGGACAGGGCGGACCGGGGAGCTGTTTTTT
TRBV6-2/TRBV6-3	TRBJ2-2	NA	few	CASSYRVTGELFF	TGTGCCAGCAGTTATCGGGTCACCGGGGAGCTGTTTTTT
TRBV20-1	TRBJ1-6	NA	many	CSARRLTGQTLGYSPLHF	TGCAGTGCTAGACGTCTCACGGGTCAGACGTTGGGGTATTCACCCCTCCACTTT
TRBV27	TRBJ1-1	NA	NA	CAIRERGGTEAFF	TGTGCCATCAGAGAAAGGGGAGGCACTGAAGCTTTCTTT
TRBV5-1	TRBJ2-3	NA	NA	CASSLVPFRGSTDTQYF	TGCGCCAGCAGCTTGGTCCCCTTTCGGGGTAGCACAGATACGCAGTATTTT
TRBV20-1	TRBJ1-2	TRBD1	NA	CSAKQGSYGYTF	TGCAGTGCTAAACAGGGGTCCTATGGCTACACCTTC
TRBV28	TRBJ2-3	TRBD2	many	CASSLTRLAGASTDTQYF	TGTGCCAGCAGTCTTACTCGACTAGCGGGAGCTAGCACAGATACGCAGTATTTT
TRBV29-1	TRBJ2-5	TRBD2	NA	CSVESLAGAFQETQYF	TGCAGCGTCGAATCTTTAGCGGGGGCCTTCCAAGAGACCCAGTACTTC
TRBV5-1	TRBJ2-7	TRBD1	NA	CASSLGSTGSPYEQYF	TGCGCCAGCAGCTTGGGATCGACAGGGTCTCCCTACGAGCAGTACTTC
TRBV6-6	TRBJ2-5	TRBD2	NA	CASDSSSSGQGETQYF	TGTGCCAGCGACTCCTCCTCTAGCGGGCAAGGAGAGACCCAGTACTTC
TRBV20-1	TRBJ1-3	NA	NA	CSAGTGLFSGNTIYF	TGCAGTGCTGGAACAGGGTTATTCTCTGGAAACACCATATATTTT
TRBV27	TRBJ2-5	NA	many	CASSLTSSLETQYF	TGTGCCAGCAGCCTGACTAGTTCGTTGGAGACCCAGTACTTC
TRBV12-3/TRBV12-4	TRBJ1-2	NA	NA	CASSGGRMGGYTF	TGTGCCAGCAGCGGGGGTAGAATGGGTGGCTACACCTTC
TRBV29-1	TRBJ1-2	NA	NA	CSVDQKGLNYGYTF	TGCAGCGTTGACCAGAAAGGGCTCAACTATGGCTACACCTTC
TRBV6-5	TRBJ2-7	NA	NA	CASSYASLGEQYF	TGTGCCAGCAGTTACGCCTCATTAGGCGAGCAGTACTTC
TRBV27	TRBJ2-7	TRBD1	NA	CASRNADREVEQYF	TGTGCCAGCAGAAACGCGGACAGGGAAGTCGAGCAGTACTTC
TRBV5-1	TRBJ2-5	NA	few	CASSLNGANNEQYF	TGCGCCAGCAGCTTGAACGGAGCCAACAATGAGCAGTACTTC
TRBV25-1	TRBJ1-2	NA	NA	CASRKDTTNYGYTF	TGTGCCAGCAGGAAAGACACCACTAACTATGGCTACACCTTC
TRBV5-1	TRBJ2-1	TRBD1	many	CASSREGAKNEQFF	TGCGCCAGCAGCCGAGAGGGGGCGAAGAATGAGCAGTTCTTC
TRBV7-3	TRBJ1-1	NA	once	CASSLVGGGPGTEAFF	TGTGCCAGCAGCTTGGTCGGTGGGGGTCCGGGGACTGAAGCTTTCTTT
TRBV18	TRBJ2-5	NA	NA	CASSQNMETQYF	TGTGCCAGCTCACAGAACATGGAGACCCAGTACTTC
TRBV7-9	TRBJ2-5	NA	NA	CTSSFWTVQETQYF	TGTACCAGCAGCTTCTGGACAGTACAAGAGACCCAGTACTTC
TRBV20-1	TRBJ2-7	NA	NA	CSAIRQGGTEQYF	TGCAGTGCCATTCGACAGGGAGGTACCGAGCAGTACTTC
TRBV10-3	TRBJ2-7	NA	few	CAISPDTLVEQYF	TGTGCCATCAGTCCGGACACCCTAGTGGAGCAGTACTTC
TRBV2	TRBJ2-1	TRBD1	NA	CASVSEGAMNNEQFF	TGTGCCAGCGTCTCTGAGGGGGCAATGAATAATGAGCAGTTCTTC